This T cell receptor beta chain was sequenced during a study of T cell changes during pregnancy in multiple sclerosis. Trimming pared 0 bases from V and 5 bases from J, leaving 10 bases between. Germline loops: CDR1 KGHSH, CDR2 LQKENI. CDR3 length equals 14 residues. Profiled with immunoSEQ multiplex PCR; TCRdb holds only in-frame clones, not every one. In the table there are 35,000 to 55,000 clones, 85% to 95% of which are singletons. This clone was recorded only once. The receptor's source is a female donor with multiple sclerosis, enrolled in a pregnancy study. The sample was peripheral blood. V is TRBV18 and J is TRBJ1-1, with a possible D match to TRBD1 (5 bases). The CDR3 nucleotides read TGTGCCAGCTCACCACCGCCGGGGCGAACTGAAGCTTTCTTT. Amino acid sequence: CASSPPPGRTEAFF.